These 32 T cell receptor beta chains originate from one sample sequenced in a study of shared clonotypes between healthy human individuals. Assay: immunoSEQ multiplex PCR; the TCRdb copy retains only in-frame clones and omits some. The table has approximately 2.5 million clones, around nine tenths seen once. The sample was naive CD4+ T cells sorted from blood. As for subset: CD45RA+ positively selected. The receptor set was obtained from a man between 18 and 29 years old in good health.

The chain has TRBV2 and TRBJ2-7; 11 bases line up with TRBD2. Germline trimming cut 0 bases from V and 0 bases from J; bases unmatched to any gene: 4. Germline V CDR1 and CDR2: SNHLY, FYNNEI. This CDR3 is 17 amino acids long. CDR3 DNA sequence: TGTGCCAGCAGTGAAGCGCGGACTAGCGGGTTCTCCTACGAGCAGTACTTC. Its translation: CASSEARTSGFSYEQYF.

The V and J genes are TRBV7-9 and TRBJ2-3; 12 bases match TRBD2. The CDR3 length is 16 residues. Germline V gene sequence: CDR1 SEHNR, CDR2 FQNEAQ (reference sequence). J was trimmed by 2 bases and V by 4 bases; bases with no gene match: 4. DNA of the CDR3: TGTGCCAGCAGCTACGGACTAGCGGGATCCACAGATACGCAGTATTTT. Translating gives CASSYGLAGSTDTQYF.

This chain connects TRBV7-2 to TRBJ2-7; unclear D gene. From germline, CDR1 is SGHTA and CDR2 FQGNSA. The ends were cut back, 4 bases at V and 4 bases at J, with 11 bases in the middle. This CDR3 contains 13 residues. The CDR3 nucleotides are TGTGCCAGCAGCTACACAACCAGATACGAGCAGTACTTC. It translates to CASSYTTRYEQYF.

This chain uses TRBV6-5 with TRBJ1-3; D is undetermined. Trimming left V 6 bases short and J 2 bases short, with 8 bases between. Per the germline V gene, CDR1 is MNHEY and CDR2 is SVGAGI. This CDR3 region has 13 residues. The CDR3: CASSLVTGNTIYF. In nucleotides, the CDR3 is TGTGCCAGCAGCCTCGTTACTGGAAACACCATATATTTT.

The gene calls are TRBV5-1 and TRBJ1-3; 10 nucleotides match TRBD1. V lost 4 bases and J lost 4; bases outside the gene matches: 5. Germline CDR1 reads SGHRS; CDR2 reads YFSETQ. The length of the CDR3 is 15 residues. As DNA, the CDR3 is TGCGCCAGCAGCCGGGACAGGGGACAAGGAAACACCATATATTTT. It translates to CASSRDRGQGNTIYF.

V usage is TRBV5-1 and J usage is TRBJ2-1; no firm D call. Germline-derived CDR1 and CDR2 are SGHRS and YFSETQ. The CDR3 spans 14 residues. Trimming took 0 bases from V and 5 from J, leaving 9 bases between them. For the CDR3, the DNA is TGCGCCAGCAGCTTGGAAGTGGGAAACAATGAGCAGTTCTTC. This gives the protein CASSLEVGNNEQFF.

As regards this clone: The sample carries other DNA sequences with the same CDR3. The CDR3 region is CASSYRETGAYEQYF. CDR3 sequence (DNA): TGTGCCAGCAGTTACCGGGAGACAGGAGCCTACGAGCAGTACTTC. The gene calls are TRBV6-5 and TRBJ2-7; the D call may be TRBD1 or TRBD2 (6 bases each). CDR3 length: 15 residues. Trimming shortened V by 2 bases and J by 2 bases, and 13 bases separated the two germline ends. In germline, CDR1 is MNHEY, CDR2 SVGAGI.

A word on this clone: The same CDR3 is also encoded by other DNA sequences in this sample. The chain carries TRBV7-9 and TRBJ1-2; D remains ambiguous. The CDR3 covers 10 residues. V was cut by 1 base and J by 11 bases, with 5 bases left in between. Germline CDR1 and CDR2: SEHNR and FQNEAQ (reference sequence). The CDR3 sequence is CASSLEGYTF. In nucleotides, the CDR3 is TGTGCCAGCAGCTTAGAAGGGTACACCTTC.

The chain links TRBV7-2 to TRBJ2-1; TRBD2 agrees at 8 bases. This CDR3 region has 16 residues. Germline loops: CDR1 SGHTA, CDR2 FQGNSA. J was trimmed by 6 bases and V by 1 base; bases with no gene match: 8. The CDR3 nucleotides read TGTGCCAGCAGCTTAGTTCCGGGACTAGTAAGCAATGAGCAGTTCTTC. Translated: CASSLVPGLVSNEQFF.

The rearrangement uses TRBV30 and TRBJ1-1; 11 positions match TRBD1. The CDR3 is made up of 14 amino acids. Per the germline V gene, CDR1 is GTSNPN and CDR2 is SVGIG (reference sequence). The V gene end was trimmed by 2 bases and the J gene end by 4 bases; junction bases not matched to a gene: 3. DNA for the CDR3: TGTGCCTGGAGTAGGACAGGGGGCTCCACTGAAGCTTTCTTT. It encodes CAWSRTGGSTEAFF.

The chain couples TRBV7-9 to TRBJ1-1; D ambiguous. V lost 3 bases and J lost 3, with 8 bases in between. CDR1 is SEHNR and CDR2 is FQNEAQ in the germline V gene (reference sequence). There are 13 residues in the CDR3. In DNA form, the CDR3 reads TGTGCCAGCAGCTTTAACAGATACACTGAAGCTTTCTTT. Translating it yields CASSFNRYTEAFF.

The CDR3 bases are TGTGCCAGCAGCTTAGGGGACAGGGGGATCTACGAGCAGTACTTC. This translates into CASSLGDRGIYEQYF. The V gene is TRBV11-2, the J gene TRBJ2-5; 11 bases map to TRBD1. The J call is in doubt because the DNA end fits TRBJ2-7 better. This CDR3 has 15 residues. Germline V gives CDR1 SGHAT, CDR2 FQNNGV.

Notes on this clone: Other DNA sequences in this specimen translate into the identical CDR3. CDR3 in amino acids: CASSSPGQGFYGYTF. CDR3 coding DNA: TGTGCCAGTAGTTCCCCGGGACAGGGCTTCTATGGCTACACCTTC. The V and J genes are TRBV19 and TRBJ1-2, with 9 bases aligning to TRBD1. The V and J ends lost 5 bases and 4 bases, in that order; junction bases with no gene match: 8. The CDR3 runs to 15 residues. Looked up from germline, CDR1 is LNHDA and CDR2 is SQIVND (reference sequence). The full variable domain, its missing parts supplied by reference TRBV19 and TRBJ1-2, is DGGITQSPKYLFRKEGQNVTLSCEQNLNHDAMYWYRQDPGQGLRLIYYSQIVNDFQKGDIAEGYSVSREKKESFPLTVTSAQKNPTAFYLCASSSPGQGFYGYTFGSGTRLTVV.

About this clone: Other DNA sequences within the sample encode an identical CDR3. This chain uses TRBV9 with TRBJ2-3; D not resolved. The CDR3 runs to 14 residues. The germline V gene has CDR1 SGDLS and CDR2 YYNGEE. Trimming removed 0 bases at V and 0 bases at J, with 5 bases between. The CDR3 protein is CASSVGGSTDTQYF. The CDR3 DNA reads TGTGCCAGCAGCGTAGGAGGAAGCACAGATACGCAGTATTTT.

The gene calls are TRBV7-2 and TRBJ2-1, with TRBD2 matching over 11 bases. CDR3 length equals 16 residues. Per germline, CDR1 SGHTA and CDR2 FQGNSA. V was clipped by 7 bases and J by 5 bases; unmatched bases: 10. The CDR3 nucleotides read TGTGCCAGCACCAGGACTAGCGGGCTGTCACACAATGAGCAGTTCTTC. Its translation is CASTRTSGLSHNEQFF.

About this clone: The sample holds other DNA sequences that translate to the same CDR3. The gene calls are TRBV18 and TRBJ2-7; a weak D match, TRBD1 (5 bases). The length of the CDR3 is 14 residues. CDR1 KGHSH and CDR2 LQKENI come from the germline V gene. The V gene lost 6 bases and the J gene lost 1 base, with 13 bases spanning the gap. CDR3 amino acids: CASSPDSFSYEQYF. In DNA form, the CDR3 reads TGTGCCAGCTCCCCCGACAGTTTTTCCTACGAGCAGTACTTC.

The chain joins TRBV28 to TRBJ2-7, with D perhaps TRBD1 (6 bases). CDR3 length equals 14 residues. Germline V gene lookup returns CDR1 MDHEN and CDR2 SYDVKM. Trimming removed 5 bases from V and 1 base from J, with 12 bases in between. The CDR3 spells CASSLRGTSYEQYF. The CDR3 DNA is TGTGCCAGCAGTCTCAGGGGAACTTCCTACGAGCAGTACTTC.

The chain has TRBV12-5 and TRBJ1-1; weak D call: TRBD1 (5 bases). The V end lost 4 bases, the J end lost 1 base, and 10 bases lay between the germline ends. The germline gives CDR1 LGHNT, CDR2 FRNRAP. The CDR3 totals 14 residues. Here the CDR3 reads CASGSQGGNTEAFF. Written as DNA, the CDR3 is TGTGCTAGTGGTTCCCAGGGCGGGAACACTGAAGCTTTCTTT.

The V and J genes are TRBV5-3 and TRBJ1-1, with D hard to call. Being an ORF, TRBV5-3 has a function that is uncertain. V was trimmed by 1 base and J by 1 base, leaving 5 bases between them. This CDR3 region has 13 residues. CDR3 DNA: TGTGCCAGAAGCTTGATGCAGAACACTGAAGCTTTCTTT. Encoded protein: CARSLMQNTEAFF.

CDR3 bases: TGTGCCAGCAGCACGGGACAGATTAGCAATCAGCCCCAGCATTTT. Translated: CASSTGQISNQPQHF. The rearrangement links TRBV6-1 to TRBJ1-5; 7 bases fit TRBD1. CDR3 size: 15 residues. The trim removed 6 bases at V and 0 bases at J, leaving 5 bases unmatched. Germline lookup yields CDR1 MNHNS and CDR2 SASEGT.

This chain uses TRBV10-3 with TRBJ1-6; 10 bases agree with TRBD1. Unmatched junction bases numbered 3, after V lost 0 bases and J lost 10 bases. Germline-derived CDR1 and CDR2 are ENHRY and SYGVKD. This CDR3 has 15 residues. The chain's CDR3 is CAISESGTGASPLHF. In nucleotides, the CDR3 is TGTGCCATCAGTGAGTCGGGGACAGGGGCCTCACCCCTCCACTTT.

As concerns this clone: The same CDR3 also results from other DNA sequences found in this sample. CDR3 coding DNA: TGTGCCAGCAGCGTCGGGGGGATTAACACAGATACGCAGTATTTT. Amino acid sequence: CASSVGGINTDTQYF. This chain joins TRBV9 and TRBJ2-3; 7 bases agree with TRBD2. J was trimmed by 2 bases and V by 2 bases; bases with no gene match: 5. Germline CDR1 and CDR2: SGDLS and YYNGEE. The CDR3 covers 15 residues.

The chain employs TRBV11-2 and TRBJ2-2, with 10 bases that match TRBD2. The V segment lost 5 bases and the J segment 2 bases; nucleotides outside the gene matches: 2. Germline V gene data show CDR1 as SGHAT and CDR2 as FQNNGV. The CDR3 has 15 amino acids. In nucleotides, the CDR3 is TGTGCCAGCAGCGGACTAGCGGTCAACACCGGGGAGCTGTTTTTT. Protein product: CASSGLAVNTGELFF.

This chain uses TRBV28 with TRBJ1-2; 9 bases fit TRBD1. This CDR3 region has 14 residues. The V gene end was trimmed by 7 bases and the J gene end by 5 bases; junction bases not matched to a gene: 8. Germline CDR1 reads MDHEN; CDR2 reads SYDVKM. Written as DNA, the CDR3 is TGTGCCAGCATCACGGGACAGGGAAGTTATGGCTACACCTTC. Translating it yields CASITGQGSYGYTF.

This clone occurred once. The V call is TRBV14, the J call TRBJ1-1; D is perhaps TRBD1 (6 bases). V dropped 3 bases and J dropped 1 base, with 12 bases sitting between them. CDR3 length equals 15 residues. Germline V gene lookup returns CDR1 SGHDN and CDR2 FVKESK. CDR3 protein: CASSHYQDRNTEAFF. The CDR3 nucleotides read TGTGCCAGCAGCCACTACCAGGACAGGAACACTGAAGCTTTCTTT.

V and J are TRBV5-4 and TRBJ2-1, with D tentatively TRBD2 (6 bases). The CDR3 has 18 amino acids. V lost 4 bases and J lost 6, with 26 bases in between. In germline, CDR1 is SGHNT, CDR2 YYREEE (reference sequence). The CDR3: CASSPPKPGLGVGNEQFF. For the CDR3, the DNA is TGTGCCAGCAGCCCGCCAAAGCCGGGACTGGGGGTCGGCAATGAGCAGTTCTTC.

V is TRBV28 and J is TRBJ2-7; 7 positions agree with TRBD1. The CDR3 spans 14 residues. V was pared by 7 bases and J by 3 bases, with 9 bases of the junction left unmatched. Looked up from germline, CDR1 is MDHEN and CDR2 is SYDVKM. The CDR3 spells CASTPGQRFYEQYF. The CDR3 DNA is TGTGCCAGCACCCCGGGACAGCGCTTCTACGAGCAGTACTTC.

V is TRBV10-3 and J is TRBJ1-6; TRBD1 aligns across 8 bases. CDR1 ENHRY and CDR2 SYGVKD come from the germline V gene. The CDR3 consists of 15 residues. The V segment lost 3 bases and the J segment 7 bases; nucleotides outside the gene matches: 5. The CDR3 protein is CAISDSRTGNSPLHF. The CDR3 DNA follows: TGTGCCATCAGTGATAGTAGGACAGGGAATTCACCCCTCCACTTT.

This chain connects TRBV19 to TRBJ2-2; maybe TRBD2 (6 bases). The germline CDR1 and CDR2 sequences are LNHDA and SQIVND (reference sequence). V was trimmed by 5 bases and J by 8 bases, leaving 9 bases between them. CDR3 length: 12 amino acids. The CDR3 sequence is CASSRRGGELFF. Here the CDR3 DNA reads TGTGCCAGTAGTCGTCGGGGGGGGGAGCTGTTTTTT.

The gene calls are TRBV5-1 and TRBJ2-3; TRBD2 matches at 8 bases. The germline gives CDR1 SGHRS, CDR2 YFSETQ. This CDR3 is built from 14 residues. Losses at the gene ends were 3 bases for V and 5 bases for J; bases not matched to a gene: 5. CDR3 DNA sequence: TGCGCCAGCAGCTCGGGAGGGGTTGTAGATACGCAGTATTTT. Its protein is CASSSGGVVDTQYF.

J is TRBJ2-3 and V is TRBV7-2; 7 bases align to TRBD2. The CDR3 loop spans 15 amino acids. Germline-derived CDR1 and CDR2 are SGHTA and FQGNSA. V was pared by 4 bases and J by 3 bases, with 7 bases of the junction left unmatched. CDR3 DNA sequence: TGTGCCAGCAGCTCGAGGGAGGGCCAGACAGATACGCAGTATTTT. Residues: CASSSREGQTDTQYF. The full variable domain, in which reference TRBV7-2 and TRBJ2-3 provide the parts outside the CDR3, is GAGVSQSPSNKVTEKGKDVELRCDPISGHTALYWYRQSLGQGLEFLIYFQGNSAPDKSGLPSDRFSAERTGGSVSTLTIQRTQQEDSAVYLCASSSREGQTDTQYFGPGTRLTVL.

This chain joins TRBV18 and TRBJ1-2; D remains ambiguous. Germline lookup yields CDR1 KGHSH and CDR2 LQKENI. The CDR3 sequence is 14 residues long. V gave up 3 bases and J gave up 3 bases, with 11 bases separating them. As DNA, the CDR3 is TGTGCCAGCTCACCCTCTGGGGAGGACTATGGCTACACCTTC. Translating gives CASSPSGEDYGYTF. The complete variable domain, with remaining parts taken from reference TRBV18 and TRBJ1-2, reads NAGVMQNPRHLVRRRGQEARLRCSPMKGHSHVYWYRQLPEEGLKFMVYLQKENIIDESGMPKERFSAEFPKEGPSILRIQQVVRGDSAAYFCASSPSGEDYGYTFGSGTRLTVV.